This is a list of T cell receptor beta chains from one sample in a study of blood T cell repertoires in COVID-19. Using immunoSEQ multiplex PCR, the repertoire was profiled, and TCRdb retains in-frame clones only, with some absent. The sample yields approximately 180,000 clones, around 79% seen once. The sequenced material came from peripheral blood. These receptors were collected from an older woman with acute or convalescent COVID-19. CDR3s include the opening cysteine and the closing phenylalanine or tryptophan. Fields, in order: V gene, D gene, J gene, clone size, CDR3 DNA, CDR3 protein. D genes are given only for firm matches. A row's size may be missing; if present it is once, few, many or a size class.

>TRBV18|TRBD2|TRBJ2-1|.
TGTGCCAGCTCACCGACTAGCGGTGACAATGAGCAGTTCTTC
CASSPTSGDNEQFF
>TRBV7-9|TRBD2|TRBJ2-1|.
TGTGCCAGCAGCCTGCTTGCCGGGACTAGCGGGAGTGGGTTCTTC
CASSLLAGTSGSGFF
>TRBV5-1|TRBD1|TRBJ1-5|.
TGCGCCAGCAGCTTGGCAGGGGGTAGCAATCAGCCCCAGCATTTT
CASSLAGGSNQPQHF
>TRBV25-1|TRBD1|TRBJ2-3|.
TGTGCCAGCAGTGCCGGGACAGATCGAGGCACAGATACGCAGTATTTT
CASSAGTDRGTDTQYF
>TRBV3-1/TRBV3-2|.|TRBJ1-2|.
TGTGCCAGCAGCAAAAAAAGACAGCGAGACTATGGCTACACCTTC
CASSKKRQRDYGYTF
>TRBV5-5|.|TRBJ2-7|.
TGTGCCAGCAGCTTTAGGGGACAAAGCACCTCCTACGAGCAGTACTTC
CASSFRGQSTSYEQYF
>TRBV6-2/TRBV6-3|.|TRBJ1-6|.
TGTGCCAGCAGTTACTCCAGCGGAAATTCACCCCTCCACTTT
CASSYSSGNSPLHF
>TRBV18|.|TRBJ2-5|.
TGTGCCAGCTCACCGACAGGAAGCCAAGAGACCCAGTACTTC
CASSPTGSQETQYF
>TRBV11-1|TRBD2|TRBJ2-1|.
TGTGCCAGCAGCTTAATAGCGGGGGGCTTGGGTGAGCAGTTCTTC
CASSLIAGGLGEQFF
>TRBV28|.|TRBJ1-2|few
TGTGCCAGCAGTCCCGTTTTCTCTGGCTACACCTTC
CASSPVFSGYTF
>TRBV5-1|TRBD1|TRBJ1-2|.
TGCGCCAGCAGCTCCGGACAGGGGGTGGCCTCCTATGGCTACACCTTC
CASSSGQGVASYGYTF
>TRBV5-1|.|TRBJ2-5|.
TGCGCCAGCAGCTTTGCGGGACAAGAGACCCAGTACTTC
CASSFAGQETQYF
>TRBV19|TRBD1|TRBJ1-3|.
TGTGCCAGTAGCAGGGACAGCGAAACTGGAAACACCATATATTTT
CASSRDSETGNTIYF
>TRBV7-9|TRBD2|TRBJ2-1|.
TGTGCCAGCGTTAGCGGGAAGTCCCCCAATGAGCAGTTCTTC
CASVSGKSPNEQFF
>TRBV4-1|.|TRBJ2-6|.
TGCGCCAGCAGCCAAGGTCCTTTGGCCACTGGGGCCAACGTCCTGACTTTC
CASSQGPLATGANVLTF
>TRBV2|.|TRBJ2-7|.
TGTGCCAGCAGGGAGGACGCAATCTACGAGCAGTACTTC
CASREDAIYEQYF
>TRBV9|.|TRBJ1-3|.
TGTGCCAGCAGCGCCGGGGGGCCCGGAAACACCATATATTTT
CASSAGGPGNTIYF
>TRBV11-2|TRBD2|TRBJ2-7|.
TGTGCCAGCAGCCCCCGCGAGGGCGGGAGGAACGTGGATCAGTACTTC
CASSPREGGRNVDQYF
>TRBV7-2|TRBD1|TRBJ1-2|.
TGTGCCAGCAGCTTGGACAGGGATGGCTACACCTTC
CASSLDRDGYTF
>TRBV7-9|.|TRBJ1-6|.
TGTGCCAGCAGCTTTCTAGGCACCCAACTCCACTTT
CASSFLGTQLHF
>TRBV7-9|TRBD1|TRBJ2-7|.
TGTGCCAGCAGCTTAGGATTGTTCGGGACAGGCCCCTACGAGCAGTACTTC
CASSLGLFGTGPYEQYF
>TRBV6-5|.|TRBJ1-2|.
TGTGCCAGCACCCCTCGTGGGGGCACGCTGGGCTACACCTTC
CASTPRGGTLGYTF
>TRBV5-1|TRBD1|TRBJ2-2|.
TGCGCCAGCAGCTTACAGGGGGCCGACACCGGGGAGCTGTTTTTT
CASSLQGADTGELFF
>TRBV5-6|.|TRBJ1-1|.
TGTGCCAGCAGCCCTATTGGGGGGTCAGGTGAAGCTTTCTTT
CASSPIGGSGEAFF
>TRBV5-4|.|TRBJ2-7|.
TGTGCCAGCAGCTTGGCCGTAGGGGTCGGTTTCTACGAGCAGTACTTC
CASSLAVGVGFYEQYF
>TRBV29-1|TRBD1|TRBJ2-7|many
TGCAGCGTTACAGGGGTAGTCAACGAGCAGTACTTC
CSVTGVVNEQYF
>TRBV7-8|.|TRBJ2-2|.
TGTGCCAGCAGCTGGGCAGGTGGATCGGGGGAGCTGTTTTTT
CASSWAGGSGELFF
>TRBV5-1|TRBD2|TRBJ2-1|.
TGCGCCAGCAGCTTGGCGGTAGCGGGAGGTTACAATGAGCAGTTCTTC
CASSLAVAGGYNEQFF
>TRBV5-5|.|TRBJ2-2|.
TGTGCCAGCAGCTCCAGGGTAGGGACCGGGGAGCTGTTTTTT
CASSSRVGTGELFF
>TRBV2|.|TRBJ2-2|.
TGTGCCAGCAGTAGAAGGGACTTCTCTGCCGGGGAGCTGTTTTTT
CASSRRDFSAGELFF
>TRBV5-1|TRBD2|TRBJ2-1|.
TGCGCCAGCAGCCCGCTGACTAGCGGGAGGTTCTCCTACAATGAGCAGTTCTTC
CASSPLTSGRFSYNEQFF
>TRBV20-1|TRBD2|TRBJ2-3|.
TGCAGTGCTAGTGAGGCTAGCGGAAGCACAGATACGCAGTATTTT
CSASEASGSTDTQYF
>TRBV10-3|.|TRBJ2-2|.
TGTGCCATCAGTGACCCGGGGTTCACCGGGGAGCTGTTTTTT
CAISDPGFTGELFF
>TRBV5-1|.|TRBJ2-6|.
TGCGCCAGCAGCATAAACGTAGGGAGTGGGGCCAACGTCCTGACTTTC
CASSINVGSGANVLTF
>TRBV7-6|TRBD1|TRBJ2-7|.
TGTGCCAGCAGCTTCTCTACAGGGGCTGTGTACGAGCAGTACTTC
CASSFSTGAVYEQYF
>TRBV19|TRBD1|TRBJ1-2|few
TGTGCCAGTAGCCTTGACAGGGGCGACTATGGCTACACCTTC
CASSLDRGDYGYTF
>TRBV5-1|TRBD2|TRBJ2-1|.
TGCGCCAGCACCGGGCTTAGCGGGGGCCTCCCCTCCTACAATGAGCAGTTCTTC
CASTGLSGGLPSYNEQFF
>TRBV5-1|TRBD2|TRBJ2-2|.
TGCGCCAGCAGGGGACTAGTCGGGAACACCGGGGAGCTGTTTTTT
CASRGLVGNTGELFF
>TRBV15|TRBD2|TRBJ2-3|.
TGTGCCACCAGCAGAGATCGACTAGCGCGCACAGATACGCAGTATTTT
CATSRDRLARTDTQYF
>TRBV9|.|TRBJ2-1|.
TGTGCCAGCAGCGTAGTAGACTTCTCCTACAATGAGCAGTTCTTC
CASSVVDFSYNEQFF